These 20 T cell receptor beta chains were all obtained from the same sample, sequenced in a study of preoperative IRX-2 immunotherapy in early breast cancer. Using immunoSEQ multiplex PCR, the repertoire was profiled, and TCRdb retains in-frame clones only, with some absent. The top ten clones hold around 2.1% of a sample with roughly 93,000 clones, about nine tenths of them seen once. Regarding treatment: preoperative locoregional IRX-2 cytokine immunotherapy. The specimen was tumor tissue, collected after IRX-2 immunotherapy. These receptors all stem from a human donor with breast cancer.

This chain uses TRBV28 with TRBJ2-5; the D is unclear. V was clipped by 4 bases and J by 2 bases, with 14 bases between them. The CDR3 spans 15 residues. Germline V gene sequence: CDR1 MDHEN, CDR2 SYDVKM. The CDR3 sequence is CASSSIRAGQETQYF. CDR3 nucleotide sequence: TGTGCCAGCAGTTCCATTAGGGCTGGTCAAGAGACCCAGTACTTC. Full variable domain (missing parts from reference TRBV28 and TRBJ2-5): DVKVTQSSRYLVKRTGEKVFLECVQDMDHENMFWYRQDPGLGLRLIYFSYDVKMKEKGDIPEGYSVSREKKERFSLILESASTNQTSMYLCASSSIRAGQETQYFGPGTRLLVL.

V is TRBV6-8 and J is TRBJ1-1; 9 bases line up with TRBD1. The CDR3 extends over 15 amino acids. Germline V lookup: CDR1 MNHGY, CDR2 SAAAGT. With 6 bases clipped from V and 1 base from J, the junction kept 6 bases outside the gene matches. The CDR3 reads CASRQTGGTNTEAFF. CDR3 nucleotides: TGTGCCAGCAGACAGACAGGGGGGACGAACACTGAAGCTTTCTTT.

The rearrangement links TRBV22-1 to TRBJ2-2; no check of the table's D call, TRBD2, against the DNA was made. TRBV22-1 is a pseudogene locus. The CDR3 runs to 13 residues. The CDR3: CASSALATGELFF. The DNA of the CDR3 is TGTGCCAGCAGTGCGTTAGCAACCGGGGAGCTGTTTTTT.

This chain links TRBV19 with TRBJ1-2, with D unclear. The CDR3 has 15 residues. CDR1 is LNHDA, CDR2 SQIVND, per germline (reference sequence). With 3 bases removed from V and 4 bases from J, the gap between germline ends came to 15 bases. In DNA form, the CDR3 reads TGTGCCAGTAGTATCCCAGGTTGGGGTATCTATGGCTACACCTTC. It translates to CASSIPGWGIYGYTF.

The table lists this clone with a few counts. The chain combines TRBV6-8 with TRBJ2-5; 7 bases fit TRBD1. The CDR3 has 16 amino acids. J was trimmed by 5 bases and V by 6 bases; bases with no gene match: 15. Germline assignment: CDR1 MNHGY and CDR2 SAAAGT. In nucleotides, the CDR3 is TGTGCCAGCAGGAGGCCAGCTGAGTTGACAGGGGAGACCCAGTACTTC. Its protein product is CASRRPAELTGETQYF.

The genes are TRBV22-1 and TRBJ1-5. TRBV22-1 has pseudogene status. The CDR3 runs 15 residues. CDR3 nucleotides: TGTGCCAGCAGTTTTACCCGAGGGGACAATCAGCCCCAGCATTTT. It encodes CASSFTRGDNQPQHF.

The gene calls are TRBV18 and TRBJ1-2; D may be TRBD1 (6 bases). CDR3 length equals 17 residues. From germline, CDR1 is KGHSH and CDR2 LQKENI. V shed 3 bases and J shed 4 bases, with 21 bases lying between them. The chain's CDR3 is CASSPRTAIIMGYGYTF. The CDR3 DNA reads as TGTGCCAGCTCACCCCGGACAGCTATTATTATGGGCTATGGCTACACCTTC.

This clone was detected only a few times. V gene TRBV11-3 combines with J gene TRBJ1-2; TRBD1 matches 12 bases. The CDR3 loop spans 15 amino acids. J gave up 8 bases and V 3 bases, and 7 bases lay outside the gene matches. Germline CDR1 and CDR2: SGHNT and YENEEA. The DNA for the CDR3 is TGTGCCAGCAGCTTTGGCGGGACAGGGGGCATCGGCTACACCTTC. Protein sequence: CASSFGGTGGIGYTF.

The chain recombines TRBV19 with TRBJ1-5; D uncertain. There are 13 residues in the CDR3. Trimming removed 5 bases at V and 3 bases at J, with 8 bases between. Germline lookup yields CDR1 LNHDA and CDR2 SQIVND (reference sequence). CDR3 protein: CASSLILNQPQHF. CDR3 DNA: TGTGCCAGTAGTCTTATTCTCAATCAGCCCCAGCATTTT.

V is TRBV5-1 and J is TRBJ1-3; 7 nucleotides line up with TRBD1. Losses at the gene ends were 5 bases for V and 2 bases for J; bases not matched to a gene: 4. Germline V gives CDR1 SGHRS, CDR2 YFSETQ. This CDR3 region has 14 residues. DNA for the CDR3: TGCGCCAGCAGTTCACAGGGGCCTGGAAACACCATATATTTT. It is translated as CASSSQGPGNTIYF.

This clone was detected only a few times. The chain joins TRBV6-8 to TRBJ2-3; 8 nucleotides match TRBD2. Germline lookup yields CDR1 MNHGY and CDR2 SAAAGT. The CDR3 contains 15 residues. J lost 1 base, V lost 2 bases, and 2 bases had no gene match. DNA of the CDR3: TGTGCCAGCAGTTACGCGCGGGGGGGCACAGATACGCAGTATTTT. Residues: CASSYARGGTDTQYF.

V usage is TRBV30 and J usage is TRBJ2-7; 7 bases match TRBD2. This CDR3 has 12 amino acids. V was clipped by 5 bases and J by 7 bases; unmatched bases: 8. From germline, CDR1 is GTSNPN and CDR2 SVGIG (reference sequence). CDR3 residues: CAWGTTMLEQYF. The CDR3 coding sequence is TGTGCCTGGGGGACTACCATGTTAGAGCAGTACTTC.

A note on this clone: Germline is not matched at one junction end, which may reflect a read error. The chain carries TRBV11-3 and TRBJ2-1; 7 positions match TRBD1. Germline CDR1 SGHNT, CDR2 YENEEA. This CDR3 spans 14 amino acids. This CDR3 reads CASSPTGLGDEQFF. CDR3 bases: TGTGCTAGCAGCCCGACAGGGTTGGGAGATGAGCAGTTCTTC.

As to this clone: The junction and the germline gene differ at one end; a read error may be behind it. As DNA, the CDR3 is TGTGCCATCAGTCCGGTCCAAATGAACACTGAAGCTTTCTTT. Its translation: CAISPVQMNTEAFF. The gene calls are TRBV6-8 and TRBJ1-1, with D uncertain. This CDR3 is built from 14 residues. Germline assignment: CDR1 MNHGY and CDR2 SAAAGT.

The chain is built from TRBV19 and TRBJ2-1; perhaps TRBD1 as D (5 bases). V was shortened by 5 bases and J by 2 bases, with 7 bases between the two germline ends. CDR3 length: 13 amino acids. The germline V gene encodes CDR1 LNHDA and CDR2 SQIVND (reference sequence). The CDR3 nucleotides read TGTGCCAGTAGTTCAGGGACCTACAATGAGCAGTTCTTC. It encodes CASSSGTYNEQFF.

The chain combines TRBV12-2 with TRBJ2-6; the D call TRBD2 from the table was never checked on the DNA. TRBV12-2 is a listed pseudogene. The length of the CDR3 is 18 residues. CDR3 DNA sequence: TGTGCAAGTCGCTTAGCCGGGATAAGTTACTCTGGGGCCAACGTCCTGACTTTC. Translated, it gives CASRLAGISYSGANVLTF.

CDR3 region: CASSPWQGRPDTQYF. DNA for the CDR3: TGTGCCAGCAGCCCCTGGCAGGGGCGCCCAGATACGCAGTATTTT. This chain joins TRBV11-3 and TRBJ2-3; D may be TRBD1 (6 bases). Germline V gene sequence: CDR1 SGHNT, CDR2 YENEEA. Between the trimmed V and J ends, which lost 5 bases and 4 bases, there was a span of 16 bases. The CDR3 loop spans 15 amino acids.

The rearrangement joins TRBV7-7 to TRBJ2-1, with 10 bases that match TRBD1. There are 14 residues in the CDR3. Germline values: CDR1 SSHAT, CDR2 FNYEAQ (reference sequence). In DNA form, the CDR3 reads TGTGTTAGCAGCTTAGGGGGACAGGGGAATGAGCAGTTCTTC. Encoded protein: CVSSLGGQGNEQFF. Drawing the rest from reference TRBV7-7 and TRBJ2-1, the complete variable domain is GAGVSQSPRYKVTKRGQDVTLRCDPISSHATLYWYQQALGQGPEFLTYFNYEAQPDKSGLPSDRFSAERPEGSISTLTIQRTEQRDSAMYRCVSSLGGQGNEQFFGPGTRLTVL.

The rearrangement joins TRBV19 to TRBJ2-3; 9 nucleotides match TRBD1. With V trimmed by 4 bases and J by 7 bases, 15 bases remained unmatched. Germline V gives CDR1 LNHDA, CDR2 SQIVND (reference sequence). CDR3 size: 17 residues. The CDR3 loop is CASSKPGQGSRGNTQYF. In nucleotides, the CDR3 is TGTGCCAGTAGTAAGCCGGGACAGGGCTCACGGGGGAATACGCAGTATTTT.

CDR3 sequence: CASSFRGQGYQPQHF. The CDR3 region has the DNA TGTGCCAGCAGTTTTCGGGGCCAGGGGTATCAGCCCCAGCATTTT. The chain joins TRBV28 to TRBJ1-5; D perhaps matches TRBD1 (6 bases). CDR1 is MDHEN, CDR2 SYDVKM, per germline. CDR3 length: 15 residues. The V end was cut by 3 bases, the J end by 5 bases, with 14 bases between.